Shown below are 30 T cell receptor beta chains from a single sample sequenced in a study of blood T cell repertoires in COVID-19. Assay used: immunoSEQ multiplex PCR; TCRdb lists only in-frame clones, some missing. The table records about 170,000 clones, approximately 90% of them present only once. Sequenced material: peripheral blood. These receptors came from a man aged 55 to 70 with acute or convalescent COVID-19.

The chain recombines TRBV5-6 with TRBJ1-5; TRBD1 matches at 8 bases. The CDR3 sequence is 16 residues long. V lost 0 bases and J lost 5; bases outside the gene matches: 7. Per germline, CDR1 SGHDT and CDR2 YYEEEE. The DNA for the CDR3 is TGTGCCAGCAGCTTGGCCGGGCAGGGGGCAGATCAGCCCCAGCATTTT. Protein: CASSLAGQGADQPQHF.

The chain uses TRBV6-4 and TRBJ2-3, with 10 bases matching TRBD2. CDR1 and CDR2 from the germline V gene are MRHNA and SNTAGT. CDR3 size: 15 residues. Losses at the gene ends were 6 bases for V and 5 bases for J; bases not matched to a gene: 8. CDR3 sequence reads: CASRNSGGQGDTQYF. The CDR3 DNA reads TGTGCCAGCAGAAATAGCGGGGGGCAGGGAGATACGCAGTATTTT.

The chain uses TRBV14 and TRBJ1-1; D remains ambiguous. The ends were cut back, 1 base at V and 1 base at J, with 4 bases in the middle. This CDR3 contains 13 residues. Germline lookup yields CDR1 SGHDN and CDR2 FVKESK. The CDR3 DNA reads as TGTGCCAGCAGCCAAGCACAGAACACTGAAGCTTTCTTT. This codes for CASSQAQNTEAFF.

The chain has TRBV6-1 and TRBJ1-5, with TRBD1 identical over 7 bases. The trim removed 2 bases at V and 1 base at J, leaving 11 bases unmatched. CDR1 MNHNS and CDR2 SASEGT come from the germline V gene. The CDR3 length is 18 residues. CDR3 region: CASSERVPGGWSNQPQHF. CDR3 DNA sequence: TGTGCCAGCAGTGAACGAGTTCCAGGGGGATGGAGCAATCAGCCCCAGCATTTT.

In its sample, this clone was seen once. The J gene is TRBJ2-2, the V gene TRBV9; 7 bases align to TRBD1. The CDR3 sequence is 14 residues long. The trim removed 4 bases at V and 4 bases at J, leaving 4 bases unmatched. Germline values: CDR1 SGDLS, CDR2 YYNGEE. Written as DNA, the CDR3 is TGTGCCAGCAGCCCGACAGGGACCACCGGGGAGCTGTTTTTT. This codes for CASSPTGTTGELFF.

This clone has a single count. This CDR3 is CASSIEQGRNQPQHF. DNA for the CDR3: TGTGCCAGTAGTATAGAACAGGGGAGGAATCAGCCCCAGCATTTT. The chain employs TRBV19 and TRBJ1-5, with 7 bases lining up with TRBD1. Germline CDR1 and CDR2: LNHDA and SQIVND (reference sequence). Trimming cost V 0 bases and J 4 bases; bases outside gene matches: 3. The CDR3 loop spans 15 amino acids.

The V call is TRBV11-3, the J call TRBJ2-2, with unresolved D. The CDR3 is 14 residues long. V was trimmed by 5 bases and J by 4 bases, leaving 11 bases between them. From germline, CDR1 is SGHNT and CDR2 YENEEA. CDR3 region: CASSRVSGTGELFF. The CDR3, as DNA: TGTGCCAGCAGCAGAGTCTCAGGCACCGGGGAGCTGTTTTTT.

This chain uses TRBV27 with TRBJ2-7, with D maybe TRBD2 (5 bases). There are 14 residues in the CDR3. Germline lookup yields CDR1 MNHEY and CDR2 SMNVEV (reference sequence). The V end lost 5 bases, the J end lost 0 bases, and 11 bases lay between the germline ends. CDR3 nucleotides: TGTGCCAGCAGTACACGGGGAAGCTCCTACGAGCAGTACTTC. It encodes CASSTRGSSYEQYF.

This clone has a single count. The genes are TRBV5-5 and TRBJ2-5, with 10 bases aligning to TRBD2. The germline V gene encodes CDR1 SGHKS and CDR2 YYEKEE (reference sequence). The CDR3 consists of 17 residues. J lost 5 bases, V lost 0 bases, and 10 bases had no gene match. Here the CDR3 DNA reads TGTGCCAGCAGCTTGGTGTCCGGAGCGGGAGGGTTGGAGACCCAGTACTTC. It yields the protein CASSLVSGAGGLETQYF.

This clone was picked up one time. CDR3 sequence (DNA): TGTGCCAGCTCACCACGGTCGACGGGAGGATACGAGCAGTACTTC. It is translated as CASSPRSTGGYEQYF. The rearrangement links TRBV18 to TRBJ2-7; 7 bases fit TRBD2. J was trimmed by 4 bases and V by 1 base; bases with no gene match: 7. CDR1 is KGHSH and CDR2 is LQKENI in the germline V gene. This CDR3 is 15 amino acids long.

This clone was observed once. The rearrangement links TRBV6-4 to TRBJ1-1, with D possibly being TRBD1 (5 bases). The CDR3 has 13 amino acids. Trimming pared 4 bases from V and 1 base from J, leaving 7 bases between. Germline V gene lookup returns CDR1 MRHNA and CDR2 SNTAGT. The CDR3 is CASSVDRNTEAFF. As DNA, the CDR3 is TGTGCCAGCAGTGTTGACAGGAACACTGAAGCTTTCTTT.

The chain joins TRBV6-5 to TRBJ1-2; TRBD1 is a possible D gene (5 bases). This CDR3 comprises 15 residues. Germline CDR1 is MNHEY and CDR2 is SVGAGI. The V gene lost 4 bases and the J gene lost 8 bases, with 20 bases spanning the gap. Here the CDR3 reads CASSLDRQGDRGYTF. The CDR3, as DNA: TGTGCCAGCAGTTTAGACCGACAAGGGGATCGGGGCTACACCTTC.

This chain links TRBV3-1 (or the pseudogene TRBV3-2) with TRBJ2-1, with TRBD2 matching over 10 bases. The V segment lost 4 bases and the J segment 13 bases; nucleotides outside the gene matches: 13. Germline V gives CDR1 LGHDT, CDR2 YNNKEL (reference sequence). The CDR3 consists of 15 residues. The CDR3: CASSRRTGLAAIQFF. CDR3 DNA sequence: TGTGCCAGCAGCCGACGAACCGGACTAGCGGCGATTCAGTTCTTC.

To note about this clone: The sample has other DNA sequences that encode this CDR3 too. The chain has TRBV18 and TRBJ1-1; D might be TRBD1 (5 bases). V was trimmed by 3 bases and J by 1 base, leaving 6 bases between them. This CDR3 comprises 13 residues. The germline V gene encodes CDR1 KGHSH and CDR2 LQKENI. The CDR3 bases are TGTGCCAGCTCACCCGGACAGAACACTGAAGCTTTCTTT. It is translated as CASSPGQNTEAFF.

J is TRBJ2-3 and V is TRBV11-3, with D possibly matching TRBD2 (6 bases). The CDR3 has 14 amino acids. Germline CDR1 is SGHNT and CDR2 is YENEEA. Trimming took off 5 bases at V and 0 bases at J, with 9 bases between the two ends. CDR3 in amino acids: CASSPGTSTDTQYF. CDR3 in DNA: TGTGCCAGCAGCCCCGGGACTAGCACAGATACGCAGTATTTT.

This CDR3 is CASSLADGEQYV. DNA for the CDR3: TGTGCCAGCAGCCTCGCGGATGGGGAGCAGTACGTC. The genes are TRBV7-6 and TRBJ2-7; D remains ambiguous. Trimming shortened V by 5 bases and J by 7 bases, and 12 bases separated the two germline ends. This CDR3 contains 12 residues. The germline V gene has CDR1 SGHVS and CDR2 FNYEAQ.

The genes are TRBV5-1 and TRBJ2-5; no definite D call. V shed 0 bases and J shed 3 bases, with 6 bases lying between them. The CDR3 runs 13 residues. From germline, CDR1 is SGHRS and CDR2 YFSETQ. The CDR3 nucleotides are TGCGCCAGCAGCTTGGCACAGAAAGAGACCCAGTACTTC. This translates into CASSLAQKETQYF.

This chain connects TRBV7-2 to TRBJ2-2; possible D gene TRBD2, 6 bases. V lost 1 base, J lost 5 bases, and 14 bases lay in between. CDR3 length: 16 amino acids. Germline V gene lookup returns CDR1 SGHTA and CDR2 FQGNSA. Here the CDR3 reads CASSLGAGGKTGELFF. For the CDR3, the DNA is TGTGCCAGCAGCTTAGGGGCGGGCGGGAAAACCGGGGAGCTGTTTTTT.

This clone was counted a single time. The V gene is TRBV4-1, the J gene TRBJ2-7; 7 positions agree with TRBD2. Germline V gene lookup returns CDR1 MGHRA and CDR2 YSYEKL. Losses at the gene ends were 0 bases for V and 6 bases for J; bases not matched to a gene: 11. The CDR3 contains 16 residues. CDR3 bases: TGCGCCAGCAGCCAAGATGGGGGGGGTACTTTTGGCGAGCAGTACTTC. It specifies CASSQDGGGTFGEQYF.

The rearrangement uses TRBV13 and TRBJ1-1; possible D gene TRBD1, 6 bases. Per germline, CDR1 PRHDT and CDR2 FYEKMQ (reference sequence). The CDR3 is made up of 15 amino acids. Deletions cut 5 bases from V and 1 base from J, with 14 bases between. CDR3 sequence reads: CASSRVDRENTEAFF. CDR3 DNA: TGTGCCAGCAGCCGGGTGGACAGAGAGAACACTGAAGCTTTCTTT.

The chain carries TRBV25-1 and TRBJ1-6; maybe TRBD1 (6 bases). V was cut by 10 bases and J by 7 bases, with 17 bases left in between. This CDR3 is 14 amino acids long. Per germline, CDR1 MGHDK and CDR2 SYGVNS. The CDR3 protein is CATLRGGYNSPLHF. The CDR3 nucleotides are TGTGCCACCCTTAGGGGGGGCTACAATTCACCCCTCCACTTT.

The J gene is TRBJ2-5, the V gene TRBV7-7; 10 nucleotides align to TRBD1. The CDR3 runs to 16 residues. After removal of 3 bases from V and 0 bases from J, the junction contained 4 bases not matched to a gene. Germline V CDR1 and CDR2: SSHAT, FNYEAQ (reference sequence). CDR3 sequence reads: CASSLGTGEYQETQYF. In DNA, the CDR3 is TGTGCCAGCAGCTTGGGGACAGGGGAATACCAAGAGACCCAGTACTTC.

This sequence joins TRBV5-3 and TRBJ2-1; perhaps TRBD1 as D (6 bases). TRBV5-3 is given ORF status, its function remaining uncertain. The CDR3 is 15 amino acids. V shed 4 bases and J shed 0 bases, with 11 bases lying between them. The CDR3 sequence is CARSLGTSSYNEQFF. The CDR3 DNA is TGTGCCAGAAGCCTTGGGACATCCTCCTACAATGAGCAGTTCTTC.

The V and J genes are TRBV24-1 and TRBJ1-5; TRBD1 might be the D (6 bases). The CDR3 totals 16 residues. V lost 3 bases to trimming and J lost 4 bases, with 15 bases between them. Germline-derived CDR1 and CDR2 are KGHDR and SFDVKD. The CDR3 DNA sequence: TGTGCCACCAGTGATCGTGGGACATCTTTAAATCAGCCCCAGCATTTT. Its translation: CATSDRGTSLNQPQHF.

This sequence joins TRBV5-1 and TRBJ1-4, with 10 bases aligning to TRBD1. The trim removed 0 bases at V and 0 bases at J, leaving 5 bases unmatched. This CDR3 comprises 18 residues. Germline CDR1 and CDR2: SGHRS and YFSETQ. CDR3 amino acids: CASSLAGTGAPTNEKLFF. As DNA, the CDR3 is TGCGCCAGCAGCTTGGCCGGGACAGGGGCCCCAACTAATGAAAAACTGTTTTTT.

CDR3 protein: CASSPVKGETEAFF. The CDR3 nucleotides are TGTGCCAGCAGCCCCGTCAAGGGGGAGACTGAAGCTTTCTTT. This rearrangement joins TRBV5-4 to TRBJ1-1; weak D call: TRBD1 (6 bases). The V end lost 4 bases, the J end lost 5 bases, and 15 bases lay between the germline ends. The CDR3 spans 14 residues. Germline assignment: CDR1 SGHNT and CDR2 YYREEE (reference sequence).

J is TRBJ1-2 and V is TRBV2; D is unresolved. The CDR3 covers 12 residues. The V end was cut by 5 bases, the J end by 8 bases, with 12 bases between. Germline assignment: CDR1 SNHLY and CDR2 FYNNEI. The CDR3 region is CASSRTPMGYTF. The CDR3 nucleotides read TGTGCCAGCAGTCGTACTCCTATGGGCTACACCTTC.

This clone occurred once. This chain joins TRBV29-1 and TRBJ2-3; 7 positions match TRBD2. Trimming removed 0 bases from V and 4 bases from J; junction bases left unmatched: 10. CDR3 length equals 16 residues. Looked up from germline, CDR1 is SQVTM and CDR2 is ANQGSEA. This CDR3 is CSVEDWSAGVADTQYF. In DNA, the CDR3 is TGCAGCGTTGAAGATTGGTCGGCGGGGGTTGCAGATACGCAGTATTTT.

The chain links TRBV2 to TRBJ1-6; 8 bases align to TRBD1. V gave up 3 bases and J gave up 6 bases; unmatched junction bases: 4. CDR3 length: 15 residues. Germline values: CDR1 SNHLY, CDR2 FYNNEI. This CDR3 reads CASSDPDRANSPLHF. The CDR3 DNA reads as TGTGCCAGCAGTGATCCGGACAGGGCTAATTCACCCCTCCACTTT.

The chain carries TRBV7-8 and TRBJ1-2, with 8 bases matching TRBD1. Germline loops: CDR1 SGHVS, CDR2 FQNEAQ. The CDR3 consists of 13 residues. V was clipped by 1 base and J by 12 bases; unmatched bases: 7. CDR3 nucleotide sequence: TGTGCCAGCAGCTTAGGGACAGGGAGGATCGACACCTTC. Translated: CASSLGTGRIDTF. The full variable domain, in which reference TRBV7-8 and TRBJ1-2 provide the parts outside the CDR3, is GAGVSQSPRYKVAKRGQDVALRCDPISGHVSLFWYQQALGQGPEFLTYFQNEAQLDKSGLPSDRFFAERPEGSVSTLKIQRTQQEDSAVYLCASSLGTGRIDTFGSGTRLTVV.